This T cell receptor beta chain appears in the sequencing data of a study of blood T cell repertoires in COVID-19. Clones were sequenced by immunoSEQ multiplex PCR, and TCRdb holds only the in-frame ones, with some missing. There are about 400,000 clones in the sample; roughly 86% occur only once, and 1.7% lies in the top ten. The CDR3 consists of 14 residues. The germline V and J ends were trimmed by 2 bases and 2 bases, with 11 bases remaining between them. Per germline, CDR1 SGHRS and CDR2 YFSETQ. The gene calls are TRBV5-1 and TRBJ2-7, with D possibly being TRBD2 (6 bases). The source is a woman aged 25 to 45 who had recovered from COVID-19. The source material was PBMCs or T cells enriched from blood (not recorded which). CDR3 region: CASSLQPGAYEQYF. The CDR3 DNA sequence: TGCGCCAGCAGCTTACAGCCGGGGGCCTACGAGCAGTACTTC.